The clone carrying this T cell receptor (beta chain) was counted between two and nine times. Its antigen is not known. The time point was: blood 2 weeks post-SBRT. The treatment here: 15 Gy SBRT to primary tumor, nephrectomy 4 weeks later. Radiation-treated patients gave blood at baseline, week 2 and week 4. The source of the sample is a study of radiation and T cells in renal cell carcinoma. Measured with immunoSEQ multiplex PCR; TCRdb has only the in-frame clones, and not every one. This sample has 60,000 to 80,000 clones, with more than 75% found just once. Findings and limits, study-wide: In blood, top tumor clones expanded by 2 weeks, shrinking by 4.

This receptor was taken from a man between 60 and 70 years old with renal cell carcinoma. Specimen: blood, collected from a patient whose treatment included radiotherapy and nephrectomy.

CDR3 region: CASSSRGWAFF. CDR3 DNA: TGTGCCAGCAGTTCGCGGGGGTGGGCTTTCTTT. The rearrangement joins TRBV28 to TRBJ1-1; maybe TRBD1 (5 bases). The V end lost 4 bases, the J end lost 11 bases, and 11 bases lay between the germline ends. The V gene's germline CDR1 is MDHEN and CDR2 SYDVKM. The CDR3 contains 11 residues. Based on the CDR3 plus reference TRBV28 and TRBJ1-1, the full variable domain is DVKVTQSSRYLVKRTGEKVFLECVQDMDHENMFWYRQDPGLGLRLIYFSYDVKMKEKGDIPEGYSVSREKKERFSLILESASTNQTSMYLCASSSRGWAFFGQGTRLTVV.